The 30 T cell receptor beta chains reported below all come from one sample, sequenced in a study of blood T cell repertoires in COVID-19. The table came from immunoSEQ multiplex PCR; TCRdb's copy has only in-frame clones and leaves some out. This table holds about 54,000 clones, just over 85% found once. Sequencing used peripheral blood. Source of these receptors: a human donor in a cohort sampled during active COVID-19.

CDR3 sequence reads: CASSSQGSNTGELFF. DNA for the CDR3: TGTGCCAGCAGCTCCCAGGGAAGTAACACCGGGGAGCTGTTTTTT. V and J are TRBV7-3 and TRBJ2-2; maybe TRBD1 (5 bases). Germline CDR1 and CDR2: SGHTA and FQGTGA. Trimming took off 4 bases at V and 2 bases at J, with 11 bases between the two ends. The CDR3 consists of 15 residues. Filled out from reference TRBV7-3 and TRBJ2-2, the complete variable domain reads GAGVSQTPSNKVTEKGKYVELRCDPISGHTALYWYRQSLGQGPEFLIYFQGTGAADDSGLPNDRFFAVRPEGSVSTLKIQRTERGDSAVYLCASSSQGSNTGELFFGEGSRLTVL.

The chain combines TRBV6-6 with TRBJ1-3; 10 bases fit TRBD1. The CDR3 length is 18 residues. The trim removed 5 bases at V and 0 bases at J, leaving 10 bases unmatched. The germline gives CDR1 MNHNY, CDR2 SVGAGI (reference sequence). CDR3 nucleotide sequence: TGTGCCAGCAGTAGATCCGGGACAGGGGCAAGCTCTGGAAACACCATATATTTT. Encoded protein: CASSRSGTGASSGNTIYF.

CDR3 residues: CASSRVVPYEQYF. In DNA form, the CDR3 reads TGTGCCAGCAGTAGAGTCGTCCCCTACGAGCAGTACTTC. The gene calls are TRBV28 and TRBJ2-7; unclear D gene. The CDR3 loop spans 13 amino acids. In germline, CDR1 is MDHEN, CDR2 SYDVKM. Trimming removed 5 bases at V and 2 bases at J, with 10 bases between.

This clone was recorded only once. The chain has TRBV29-1 and TRBJ2-7, with D perhaps TRBD2 (6 bases). Trimming left V 7 bases short and J 2 bases short, with 12 bases between. The germline V gene encodes CDR1 SQVTM and CDR2 ANQGSEA. The CDR3 length is 12 residues. Here the CDR3 DNA reads TGCAGCGCGGCGGGACTGACCTACGAGCAGTACTTC. Protein product: CSAAGLTYEQYF.

The rearrangement uses TRBV30 and TRBJ1-2, with 7 bases matching TRBD1. The CDR3 runs 14 residues. V was pared by 4 bases and J by 1 base, with 6 bases of the junction left unmatched. From germline, CDR1 is GTSNPN and CDR2 SVGIG (reference sequence). CDR3 coding DNA: TGTGCCTGGAATGCGGGACAGCTTAACTATGGCTACACCTTC. Translated: CAWNAGQLNYGYTF.

The J gene is TRBJ1-5, the V gene TRBV6-2 or TRBV6-3; D gene unclear. V dropped 4 bases and J dropped 5 bases, with 9 bases sitting between them. CDR1 and CDR2 from the germline V gene are MNHEY and SVGEGT. The CDR3 consists of 13 residues. DNA of the CDR3: TGTGCCAGCAGTTCCTTCGGTGATCAGCCCCAGCATTTT. Protein: CASSSFGDQPQHF.

The chain has TRBV28 and TRBJ1-2, with 8 bases identical to TRBD1. There are 15 residues in the CDR3. Trimming cost V 5 bases and J 4 bases; bases outside gene matches: 9. Germline CDR1 reads MDHEN; CDR2 reads SYDVKM. CDR3 amino acids: CASSPADRDGYGYTF. The CDR3 DNA sequence: TGTGCCAGCAGTCCGGCGGACAGGGACGGCTATGGCTACACCTTC.

This clone was counted a single time. J is TRBJ2-7 and V is TRBV7-8; 7 nucleotides agree with TRBD1. Germline V gene data show CDR1 as SGHVS and CDR2 as FQNEAQ. The CDR3 runs to 15 residues. V dropped 2 bases and J dropped 6; count of bases not matched to a gene: 10. The chain's CDR3 is CASSLFDRASLEQYF. CDR3 in DNA: TGTGCCAGCAGCTTATTCGACAGGGCTTCTCTCGAGCAGTACTTC.

This chain uses TRBV21-1 with TRBJ2-7; TRBD2 is the table's D call and was not checked against the DNA. TRBV21-1 constitutes a pseudogene. This CDR3 spans 17 amino acids. The CDR3 is CASSKEGGWDTAYEQYF. The CDR3 coding sequence is TGTGCCAGCAGCAAAGAGGGGGGGTGGGACACCGCCTACGAGCAGTACTTC.

V and J are TRBV29-1 and TRBJ2-5; possibly TRBD2 for D (6 bases). Trimming took 3 bases from V and 4 from J, leaving 12 bases between them. In germline, CDR1 is SQVTM, CDR2 ANQGSEA. The CDR3 is made up of 13 amino acids. CDR3 sequence (DNA): TGCAGCGTTGATTGGCAGGGAGGAGAGACCCAGTACTTC. This codes for CSVDWQGGETQYF.

This clone was detected only a few times. This chain joins TRBV6-2 or TRBV6-3 and TRBJ2-1; TRBD2 aligns across 16 bases. Germline V lookup: CDR1 MNHEY, CDR2 SVGEGT. Trimming at V came to 4 bases and at J to 8 bases, leaving 8 bases not matched to a gene. This CDR3 has 17 residues. The CDR3 nucleotides are TGTGCCAGCAGTTTGGGACTAGCGGGGGGGCCTAAGGATGAGCAGTTCTTC. It specifies CASSLGLAGGPKDEQFF.

The genes are TRBV28 and TRBJ2-7, with TRBD1 matching 8 bases. Germline CDR1 MDHEN, CDR2 SYDVKM. The CDR3 is 16 amino acids. Trimming at V came to 2 bases and at J to 3 bases, leaving 9 bases not matched to a gene. CDR3 DNA: TGTGCCAGCAGTTTAAGCTGGTGGGACAGGTTCTACGAGCAGTACTTC. Amino acid sequence: CASSLSWWDRFYEQYF.

V gene TRBV7-7 combines with J gene TRBJ2-5; 8 nucleotides line up with TRBD1. CDR1 and CDR2 (germline): SSHAT, FNYEAQ (reference sequence). There are 16 residues in the CDR3. Germline trimming cut 4 bases from V and 4 bases from J; bases unmatched to any gene: 11. CDR3 sequence: CASSSRTGTGRETQYF. Here the CDR3 DNA reads TGTGCCAGCAGCTCAAGAACCGGGACAGGAAGAGAGACCCAGTACTTC.

The chain carries TRBV10-3 and TRBJ2-5; 7 nucleotides align to TRBD1. The germline V gene has CDR1 ENHRY and CDR2 SYGVKD. The J segment lost 1 base and the V segment lost 8 bases, leaving 10 bases of the junction unmatched. CDR3 length: 15 residues. DNA for the CDR3: TGTGCCATCGCAGGGGACAGCCCGACCCAAGAGACCCAGTACTTC. As protein: CAIAGDSPTQETQYF.

The V gene is TRBV27, the J gene TRBJ2-3; 7 nucleotides line up with TRBD2. Germline CDR1 MNHEY, CDR2 SMNVEV (reference sequence). This CDR3 is 14 amino acids long. V was pared by 7 bases and J by 5 bases, with 9 bases of the junction left unmatched. CDR3 nucleotides: TGTGCCAGCACCAAAAGCGGGGTACAAGATACGCAGTATTTT. Its protein product is CASTKSGVQDTQYF.

The chain is built from TRBV21-1 and TRBJ2-7; TRBD1, the table's D call, lacks a check against the DNA. TRBV21-1 is given as a pseudogene. This CDR3 has 14 residues. The CDR3 protein is CASSKPGQHYEQYF. The CDR3 DNA is TGTGCCAGCAGCAAGCCGGGACAGCACTACGAGCAGTACTTC.

V usage is TRBV4-1 and J usage is TRBJ1-5, with no clear D. CDR1 is MGHRA, CDR2 YSYEKL, per germline. CDR3 length: 14 residues. The germline V and J ends were trimmed by 5 bases and 5 bases, with 13 bases remaining between them. The CDR3 DNA reads as TGCGCCAGCAGCAGCCCTTTACCGGATCAGCCCCAGCATTTT. As protein: CASSSPLPDQPQHF.

The chain is built from TRBV4-1 and TRBJ2-7; possibly TRBD2 for D (6 bases). Germline assignment: CDR1 MGHRA and CDR2 YSYEKL. This CDR3 spans 17 amino acids. V lost 0 bases, J lost 0 bases, and 15 bases lay in between. The chain's CDR3 is CASSQDSRRTNSYEQYF. The CDR3 DNA follows: TGCGCCAGCAGCCAAGATAGCCGCAGGACTAACTCCTACGAGCAGTACTTC.

The J gene is TRBJ2-2, the V gene TRBV2; D not resolved. CDR1 and CDR2 (germline): SNHLY, FYNNEI. V lost 4 bases, J lost 5 bases, and 8 bases lay in between. CDR3 size: 13 residues. The chain's CDR3 is CASSGLWTGELFF. The CDR3 DNA reads as TGTGCCAGCAGTGGGCTTTGGACCGGGGAGCTGTTTTTT.

This clone was seen a single time. The chain couples TRBV3-1 (or the pseudogene TRBV3-2) to TRBJ1-1; the D gene is possibly TRBD1 (6 bases). CDR1 is LGHDT, CDR2 YNNKEL, per germline (reference sequence). CDR3 length: 16 residues. The V end was cut by 4 bases, the J end by 4 bases, with 19 bases between. CDR3 DNA: TGTGCCAGCAGCCTGACAGGAAGGTCGGTTCGCACTGAAGCTTTCTTT. Translation gives CASSLTGRSVRTEAFF.

The J gene is TRBJ1-1, the V gene TRBV20-1; possible D gene TRBD1, 5 bases. The CDR3 length is 15 residues. V lost 3 bases and J 0 bases, leaving 14 bases between the germline ends. From germline, CDR1 is DFQATT and CDR2 SNEGSKA (reference sequence). The CDR3 nucleotides are TGCAGTGCTAGTAACAGGCTACCCATGAACACTGAAGCTTTCTTT. Translated, it gives CSASNRLPMNTEAFF.

The V and J genes are TRBV11-1 and TRBJ2-7; 10 bases map to TRBD1. The CDR3 has 16 amino acids. With 3 bases clipped from V and 3 bases from J, the junction kept 8 bases outside the gene matches. Germline CDR1 is SGHAT and CDR2 is FQDESV (reference sequence). The CDR3 DNA reads TGTGCCAGCAGCTTGGGGGCCCGGGACAGGGGCTACGAGCAGTACTTC. As protein: CASSLGARDRGYEQYF.

The gene calls are TRBV21-1 and TRBJ2-5; the table assigns TRBD1, which was not confirmed against the DNA. TRBV21-1 is a known pseudogene. The CDR3 has 14 residues. CDR3 amino acids: CASDRDTEQETQYF. CDR3 nucleotide sequence: TGTGCCAGCGATCGGGACACAGAACAAGAGACCCAGTACTTC.

The gene calls are TRBV7-8 and TRBJ2-7; 8 bases fit TRBD1. CDR1 is SGHVS, CDR2 FQNEAQ, per germline. The CDR3 runs 15 residues. Germline trimming cut 0 bases from V and 5 bases from J; bases unmatched to any gene: 6. CDR3: CASSLAARGLDEQYF. The CDR3 DNA reads TGTGCCAGCAGCTTAGCCGCCAGGGGGCTGGACGAGCAGTACTTC. Supplemented by reference TRBV7-8 and TRBJ2-7, the full variable domain reads GAGVSQSPRYKVAKRGQDVALRCDPISGHVSLFWYQQALGQGPEFLTYFQNEAQLDKSGLPSDRFFAERPEGSVSTLKIQRTQQEDSAVYLCASSLAARGLDEQYFGPGTRLTVT.

This clone was observed a few times. The chain combines TRBV5-6 with TRBJ2-7, with D possibly matching TRBD1 (5 bases). Germline V gene lookup returns CDR1 SGHDT and CDR2 YYEEEE. Trimming shortened V by 4 bases and J by 2 bases, and 10 bases separated the two germline ends. The CDR3 has 13 residues. DNA for the CDR3: TGTGCCAGCAGCCCTGGACACGCCTACGAGCAGTACTTC. Its protein product is CASSPGHAYEQYF.

The V and J genes are TRBV5-4 and TRBJ2-5; 8 bases are shared with TRBD2. CDR3 length equals 15 residues. V lost 4 bases and J lost 2; bases outside the gene matches: 7. In germline, CDR1 is SGHNT, CDR2 YYREEE (reference sequence). Here the CDR3 DNA reads TGTGCCAGCAGCAAAAGCGGGGGCCAACAAGAGACCCAGTACTTC. Protein product: CASSKSGGQQETQYF.

This chain links TRBV5-1 with TRBJ1-1; tentatively, D is TRBD1 (6 bases). Germline V gives CDR1 SGHRS, CDR2 YFSETQ. The CDR3 loop spans 14 amino acids. V lost 0 bases, J lost 4 bases, and 10 bases lay in between. The chain's CDR3 is CASSLESRGTEAFF. The DNA of the CDR3 is TGCGCCAGCAGCTTGGAGAGCAGGGGCACTGAAGCTTTCTTT.

The chain links TRBV28 to TRBJ2-5, with 7 positions matching TRBD1. Germline V CDR1 and CDR2: MDHEN, SYDVKM. The junction had 7 bases not matched to a gene; V was cut back by 5 bases and J by 1 base. This CDR3 spans 15 amino acids. In nucleotides, the CDR3 is TGTGCCAGCAGTGCCTACAGGGGATCCCAAGAGACCCAGTACTTC. This encodes CASSAYRGSQETQYF.

This rearrangement joins TRBV24-1 to TRBJ2-3, with 9 bases matching TRBD2. CDR1 and CDR2 from the germline V gene are KGHDR and SFDVKD. V shed 2 bases and J 2 bases; nucleotides not matched to a gene: 7. The length of the CDR3 is 17 residues. CDR3 sequence: CATSDWSSGTDTDTQYF. The CDR3 DNA reads TGTGCCACCAGTGATTGGTCTAGCGGGACCGACACAGATACGCAGTATTTT.

The genes are TRBV2 and TRBJ2-6; tentative D call: TRBD1 (6 bases). Germline CDR1 SNHLY, CDR2 FYNNEI. The CDR3 totals 14 residues. Trimming took off 6 bases at V and 10 bases at J, with 16 bases between the two ends. For the CDR3, the DNA is TGTGCCAGCAGGGTTCAGGGGATCACGAACGTCCTGACTTTC. It codes for CASRVQGITNVLTF.